These T cell receptor beta chains were read from a single sample in a study of blood T cell repertoires in COVID-19. Clones were sequenced by immunoSEQ multiplex PCR, and TCRdb holds only the in-frame ones, with some missing. This table holds some 320,000 clones, about 89% found once. Sample: PBMCs or T cells enriched from blood (not recorded which). Receptor source: a man aged 55 to 70 who had recovered from COVID-19. Each CDR3 is given with its conserved first and last residue. Each record gives: V gene, J gene, D gene, clone size, CDR3 protein, CDR3 DNA. The D gene is left open where the match is weak. Some rows mark clone size as missing; the rest say once, few, many or name a class of expanded clone.

V gene: TRBV7-9; J gene: TRBJ2-3; D gene: NA; clone size: NA; CDR3 protein: CASSPNGGTSTDTQYF; CDR3 DNA: TGTGCCAGCAGCCCCAATGGCGGGACGAGCACAGATACGCAGTATTTT
V gene: TRBV11-2; J gene: TRBJ1-5; D gene: NA; clone size: NA; CDR3 protein: CASSLYNQPQHF; CDR3 DNA: TGTGCCAGCAGCCTCTACAATCAGCCCCAGCATTTT
V gene: TRBV5-1; J gene: TRBJ2-7; D gene: NA; clone size: NA; CDR3 protein: CASSLNQGSEQYF; CDR3 DNA: TGCGCCAGCAGCTTAAATCAGGGCTCCGAGCAGTACTTC
V gene: TRBV14; J gene: TRBJ2-1; D gene: TRBD2; clone size: few; CDR3 protein: CASSWTSGGAYNEQFF; CDR3 DNA: TGTGCCAGCAGCTGGACTAGCGGGGGGGCCTACAATGAGCAGTTCTTC
V gene: TRBV29-1; J gene: TRBJ2-1; D gene: TRBD1; clone size: NA; CDR3 protein: CSVEYDRQGRQFF; CDR3 DNA: TGCAGCGTTGAATACGACAGACAGGGACGACAGTTCTTC
V gene: TRBV6-5; J gene: TRBJ1-5; D gene: TRBD1; clone size: NA; CDR3 protein: CASNGQGSQPQHF; CDR3 DNA: TGTGCCAGCAATGGACAGGGAAGTCAGCCCCAGCATTTT
V gene: TRBV19; J gene: TRBJ1-5; D gene: NA; clone size: NA; CDR3 protein: CASVVTRGHQPQHF; CDR3 DNA: TGTGCCAGTGTGGTCACCAGGGGCCATCAGCCCCAGCATTTT
V gene: TRBV2; J gene: TRBJ2-7; D gene: TRBD1; clone size: NA; CDR3 protein: CASSLDRNISYEQYF; CDR3 DNA: TGTGCCAGCAGTCTGGACAGGAACATCTCCTACGAGCAGTACTTC
V gene: TRBV9; J gene: TRBJ2-2; D gene: TRBD2; clone size: NA; CDR3 protein: CASSVGPSGYTGELFF; CDR3 DNA: TGTGCCAGCAGCGTAGGTCCTAGCGGGTACACCGGGGAGCTGTTTTTT
V gene: TRBV19; J gene: TRBJ2-1; D gene: NA; clone size: NA; CDR3 protein: CASSRDSRSSYNEQFF; CDR3 DNA: TGTGCCAGTAGTCGGGACTCTCGAAGCTCCTACAATGAGCAGTTCTTC
V gene: TRBV28; J gene: TRBJ2-1; D gene: TRBD2; clone size: NA; CDR3 protein: CASSSPLGSGRGYEQFF; CDR3 DNA: TGTGCCAGCAGTTCCCCCTTGGGGAGCGGGAGAGGCTATGAGCAGTTCTTC
V gene: TRBV18; J gene: TRBJ1-5; D gene: NA; clone size: NA; CDR3 protein: CASSPAGAQNEGQPQHF; CDR3 DNA: TGTGCCAGCTCACCAGCGGGGGCCCAGAATGAAGGACAGCCCCAGCATTTT
V gene: TRBV7-9; J gene: TRBJ1-2; D gene: TRBD1; clone size: NA; CDR3 protein: CASSPDRGSGYTF; CDR3 DNA: TGTGCCAGCAGCCCGGACAGGGGGTCTGGCTACACCTTC
V gene: TRBV19; J gene: TRBJ2-3; D gene: TRBD1; clone size: once; CDR3 protein: CASSTVTGSGTDTQYF; CDR3 DNA: TGTGCCAGTAGTACCGTGACAGGGTCAGGCACAGATACGCAGTATTTT
V gene: TRBV3-1/TRBV3-2; J gene: TRBJ2-7; D gene: NA; clone size: NA; CDR3 protein: CASKWQGSHEQYF; CDR3 DNA: TGTGCCAGCAAGTGGCAGGGTTCGCACGAGCAGTACTTC
V gene: TRBV6-9; J gene: TRBJ2-7; D gene: TRBD2; clone size: NA; CDR3 protein: CASSPQVTSGPSYEQYF; CDR3 DNA: TGTGCCAGCAGCCCTCAAGTGACTAGCGGACCCTCCTACGAGCAGTACTTC
V gene: TRBV14; J gene: TRBJ2-7; D gene: NA; clone size: NA; CDR3 protein: CASSLSTLTGQYF; CDR3 DNA: TGTGCCAGCAGCCTAAGCACACTTACAGGGCAGTACTTC
V gene: TRBV5-1; J gene: TRBJ2-7; D gene: TRBD2; clone size: NA; CDR3 protein: CASSLEPSGSYEQYF; CDR3 DNA: TGCGCCAGCAGCTTGGAGCCTAGCGGATCCTACGAGCAGTACTTC
V gene: TRBV28; J gene: TRBJ1-2; D gene: TRBD1; clone size: NA; CDR3 protein: CASSLIGTVYGYTF; CDR3 DNA: TGTGCCAGCAGTTTAATAGGGACAGTCTATGGCTACACCTTC
V gene: TRBV10-3; J gene: TRBJ2-7; D gene: TRBD1; clone size: NA; CDR3 protein: CAINSQGAPYEQYF; CDR3 DNA: TGTGCCATCAATTCGCAGGGGGCCCCCTACGAGCAGTACTTC
V gene: TRBV28; J gene: TRBJ2-7; D gene: TRBD1; clone size: NA; CDR3 protein: CASTTRSRDRNRQYF; CDR3 DNA: TGTGCCAGCACCACACGTTCCCGGGACAGAAATCGGCAGTACTTC
V gene: TRBV19; J gene: TRBJ2-7; D gene: TRBD1; clone size: NA; CDR3 protein: CASSIDLDRGPYEQYF; CDR3 DNA: TGTGCCAGTAGTATAGATTTGGACAGGGGGCCCTACGAGCAGTACTTC
V gene: TRBV11-2; J gene: TRBJ1-4; D gene: NA; clone size: NA; CDR3 protein: CASSLVLGKGGLFF; CDR3 DNA: TGTGCCAGCAGCTTGGTCCTCGGGAAGGGAGGACTGTTTTTT
V gene: TRBV9; J gene: TRBJ2-1; D gene: TRBD1; clone size: NA; CDR3 protein: CASSVTTGAAAINEQFF; CDR3 DNA: TGTGCCAGCAGCGTAACCACAGGGGCAGCGGCGATCAATGAGCAGTTCTTC
V gene: TRBV24-1; J gene: TRBJ2-7; D gene: TRBD1; clone size: once; CDR3 protein: CATSDASQGWQVEQYF; CDR3 DNA: TGTGCCACCAGTGATGCCTCACAGGGGTGGCAGGTCGAGCAGTACTTC
V gene: TRBV2; J gene: TRBJ2-1; D gene: NA; clone size: NA; CDR3 protein: CASSEVSRGEQFF; CDR3 DNA: TGTGCCAGCAGTGAAGTAAGTCGGGGTGAGCAGTTCTTC
V gene: TRBV7-3; J gene: TRBJ2-1; D gene: TRBD2; clone size: NA; CDR3 protein: CASSLSGTKYNEQFF; CDR3 DNA: TGTGCCAGCAGTCTAAGCGGGACGAAATACAATGAGCAGTTCTTC
V gene: TRBV5-6; J gene: TRBJ2-1; D gene: TRBD2; clone size: NA; CDR3 protein: CASSLMREAYSYNEQFF; CDR3 DNA: TGTGCCAGCAGCTTGATGCGGGAGGCCTACTCCTACAATGAGCAGTTCTTC
V gene: TRBV29-1; J gene: TRBJ1-1; D gene: NA; clone size: NA; CDR3 protein: CSADSGAGLNTEAFF; CDR3 DNA: TGCAGCGCAGACTCAGGGGCCGGTTTGAACACTGAAGCTTTCTTT
V gene: TRBV18; J gene: TRBJ2-7; D gene: TRBD2; clone size: NA; CDR3 protein: CASSPGQGLAGADF; CDR3 DNA: TGTGCCAGCTCTCCCGGACAGGGCCTAGCGGGAGCCGACTTC
V gene: TRBV2; J gene: TRBJ1-5; D gene: TRBD1; clone size: once; CDR3 protein: CASSGSTGNEPQHF; CDR3 DNA: TGTGCCAGCAGTGGATCGACAGGGAATGAGCCCCAGCATTTT
V gene: TRBV6-5; J gene: TRBJ2-7; D gene: NA; clone size: NA; CDR3 protein: CASASGGQAYEQYF; CDR3 DNA: TGTGCCAGTGCATCCGGAGGGCAGGCCTACGAGCAGTACTTC
V gene: TRBV5-6; J gene: TRBJ2-1; D gene: TRBD2; clone size: NA; CDR3 protein: CASSSEREGRWEQFF; CDR3 DNA: TGTGCCAGCAGCTCGGAGCGGGAGGGCCGTTGGGAGCAGTTCTTC
V gene: TRBV7-3; J gene: TRBJ2-1; D gene: TRBD2; clone size: NA; CDR3 protein: CASSPGLGNEQFF; CDR3 DNA: TGTGCCAGCAGCCCGGGACTAGGGAATGAGCAGTTCTTC
V gene: TRBV24-1; J gene: TRBJ2-7; D gene: TRBD2; clone size: few; CDR3 protein: CATSPSGRAAYEQYF; CDR3 DNA: TGTGCCACCAGTCCTAGCGGGAGGGCGGCCTACGAGCAGTACTTC
V gene: TRBV5-1; J gene: TRBJ2-7; D gene: NA; clone size: NA; CDR3 protein: CASSFLLDQEQYF; CDR3 DNA: TGCGCCAGCAGCTTTTTGCTAGACCAGGAGCAGTACTTC
V gene: TRBV2; J gene: TRBJ1-5; D gene: NA; clone size: NA; CDR3 protein: CASSDEFQGHQPQHF; CDR3 DNA: TGTGCCAGCAGTGATGAATTTCAGGGGCATCAGCCCCAGCATTTT
V gene: TRBV28; J gene: TRBJ2-2; D gene: NA; clone size: NA; CDR3 protein: CASRDQGIVTGELFF; CDR3 DNA: TGTGCCAGCAGAGACCAGGGGATTGTCACCGGGGAGCTGTTTTTT
V gene: TRBV4-1; J gene: TRBJ2-1; D gene: TRBD2; clone size: NA; CDR3 protein: CASSLGLRGDEQFF; CDR3 DNA: TGCGCCAGCAGCCTGGGACTACGTGGGGATGAGCAGTTCTTC
V gene: TRBV19; J gene: TRBJ1-5; D gene: TRBD1; clone size: NA; CDR3 protein: CASSTGTGFSNQPQHF; CDR3 DNA: TGTGCCAGTAGTACCGGGACAGGGTTCAGCAATCAGCCCCAGCATTTT
V gene: TRBV19; J gene: TRBJ2-1; D gene: TRBD2; clone size: once; CDR3 protein: CASSIRAIVYRRGTYNEQFF; CDR3 DNA: TGTGCCAGTAGTATAAGAGCCATTGTTTACAGGCGGGGGACCTACAATGAGCAGTTCTTC
V gene: TRBV2; J gene: TRBJ2-3; D gene: NA; clone size: NA; CDR3 protein: CASSEQGFSTDTQYF; CDR3 DNA: TGTGCCAGCAGTGAACAGGGCTTTAGCACAGATACGCAGTATTTT
V gene: TRBV24-1; J gene: TRBJ2-3; D gene: NA; clone size: NA; CDR3 protein: CATSDGGQQPWDTQYF; CDR3 DNA: TGTGCCACCAGTGACGGGGGACAGCAACCCTGGGATACGCAGTATTTT
V gene: TRBV28; J gene: TRBJ2-3; D gene: TRBD2; clone size: NA; CDR3 protein: CASSSPGGRASGSGDTQYF; CDR3 DNA: TGTGCCAGCAGTTCTCCTGGCGGGAGGGCCTCGGGGTCGGGAGATACGCAGTATTTT
V gene: TRBV28; J gene: TRBJ1-5; D gene: TRBD1; clone size: NA; CDR3 protein: CASWTGPNQPQHF; CDR3 DNA: TGTGCCAGCTGGACAGGCCCCAATCAGCCCCAGCATTTT
V gene: TRBV6-5; J gene: TRBJ2-7; D gene: TRBD2; clone size: NA; CDR3 protein: CASSYQRGRGEQYF; CDR3 DNA: TGTGCCAGCAGTTACCAACGAGGGCGGGGGGAGCAGTACTTC
V gene: TRBV9; J gene: TRBJ1-3; D gene: NA; clone size: NA; CDR3 protein: CASSVRHEGNTIYF; CDR3 DNA: TGTGCCAGCAGCGTACGACACGAAGGAAACACCATATATTTT
V gene: TRBV4-2; J gene: TRBJ1-2; D gene: NA; clone size: NA; CDR3 protein: CASSQDLGPGNGYTF; CDR3 DNA: TGTGCCAGCAGCCAAGATCTGGGGCCAGGGAATGGCTACACCTTC